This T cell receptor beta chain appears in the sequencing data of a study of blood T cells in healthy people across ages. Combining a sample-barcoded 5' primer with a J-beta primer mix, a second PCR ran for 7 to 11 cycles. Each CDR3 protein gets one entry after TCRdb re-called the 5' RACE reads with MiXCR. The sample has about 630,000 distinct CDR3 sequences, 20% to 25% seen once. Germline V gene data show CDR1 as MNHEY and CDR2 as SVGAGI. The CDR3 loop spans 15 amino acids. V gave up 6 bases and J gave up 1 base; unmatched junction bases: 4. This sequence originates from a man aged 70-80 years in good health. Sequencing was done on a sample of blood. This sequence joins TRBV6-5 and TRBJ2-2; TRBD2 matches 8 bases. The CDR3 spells CASRILAVNTGELFF. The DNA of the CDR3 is TGTGCCAGCAGAATACTAGCGGTGAACACCGGGGAGCTGTTTTTT.